A selection of T cell receptor beta chains follows, all from one sample in a study of cytomegalovirus exposure and HLA in healthy donors. Only in-frame clones appear in the TCRdb table, and some are missing; sequencing was by immunoSEQ multiplex PCR. The top ten clones hold about 0.58% of a sample with about 230,000 clones, 82% of them seen once. The material sequenced was PBMCs. These receptor sequences come from a woman between 40 and 50 years old in good health and CMV-seronegative. The CDR3 runs from the conserved cysteine through the conserved F or W. D genes are given only for firm matches. Size tells how often a clone was seen (once, few, many) or the class of an expanded clone, and some rows leave it out.

>.|TRBV19|.|TRBJ1-6
TGTGCCAGTAGTACACAAAACGACCTCAGGGTCTGGAGCTCCTATAATTCACCCCTCCACTTT
CASSTQNDLRVWSSYNSPLHF
>once|TRBV14|.|TRBJ2-2
TGTGCCAGCAGCCTCTGGAGGGACACCGGGGAGCTGTTTTTT
CASSLWRDTGELFF
>.|TRBV5-1|TRBD2|TRBJ2-2
TGCGCCAGCAGCTTCCCTACTAGCGGGGGAATCCCCGGGGAGCTGTTTTTT
CASSFPTSGGIPGELFF
>.|TRBV5-4|.|TRBJ2-3
TGTGCCAGCAGCCGTAGCGGTCGGGGATGGGCAGATACGCAGTATTTT
CASSRSGRGWADTQYF
>.|TRBV27|TRBD2|TRBJ2-3
TGTGCCAGCAGTTTAGGTTGGGCGGGGGGGCCAGATACGCAGTATTTT
CASSLGWAGGPDTQYF
>.|TRBV19|TRBD1|TRBJ1-6
TGTGCCAGTAGTCTAAGGACAGGGCTTACAAGCTCCTATAATTCACCCCTCCACTTT
CASSLRTGLTSSYNSPLHF
>.|TRBV9|.|TRBJ2-3
TGTGCCAGCAGCGCCCGAGGGAGCACAGATACGCAGTATTTT
CASSARGSTDTQYF
>few|TRBV6-5|TRBD1|TRBJ1-6
TGTGCCAGCAAACCCACGGGGACAGGGAATTCACCCCTCCACTTT
CASKPTGTGNSPLHF
>.|TRBV7-8|.|TRBJ2-2
TGTGCCAGCAGCTTATCTACAGGTTCCGGGGAGCTGTTTTTT
CASSLSTGSGELFF
>.|TRBV18|.|TRBJ2-4
TGTGCCAGCTCTCCGGGGGACGGTCCGAACATTCAGTACTTC
CASSPGDGPNIQYF
>.|TRBV19|.|TRBJ2-7
TGTGCCAGTAGTATCCGAGACGAGCAGTACTTC
CASSIRDEQYF
>few|TRBV6-6|TRBD1|TRBJ1-2
TGTGCCAGCAGTAGGGGACAGGGGGCCTATGGCTACACCTTC
CASSRGQGAYGYTF
>.|TRBV30|TRBD1|TRBJ1-3
TGTGCCTGGAGGGACAGGGCTGGAAACACCATATATTTT
CAWRDRAGNTIYF
>.|TRBV6-6|.|TRBJ2-2
TGTGCCAGTATCCTTGGAGCGAACACCGGGGAGCTGTTTTTT
CASILGANTGELFF
>.|TRBV9|.|TRBJ1-5
TGTGCCAGCAGCCCCCTCGCAGCGAATCAGCCCCAGCATTTT
CASSPLAANQPQHF
>.|TRBV7-8|.|TRBJ2-7
TGTGCCAGCAGCTTAGAGGTCGGCGGCTACGAGCAGTACTTC
CASSLEVGGYEQYF
>.|TRBV7-9|.|TRBJ2-1
TGTGCCAGCAGCTTAGACCTCACAGGTAGCCATGAGCAGTTCTTC
CASSLDLTGSHEQFF
>.|TRBV18|.|TRBJ1-2
TGTGCCAGCTCACCCGCTGAGGGATATTATGGCTACACCTTC
CASSPAEGYYGYTF
>.|TRBV7-2|TRBD1|TRBJ1-2
TGTGCCAGCAGCCCTACTGGGACAGGGGGCGCCCAATTCTATGGCTACACCTTC
CASSPTGTGGAQFYGYTF
>.|TRBV19|.|TRBJ1-2
TGTGCCAGTAGTATCCACAGGGAAGGTGGCTACACCTTC
CASSIHREGGYTF
>once|TRBV19|TRBD2|TRBJ2-1
TGTGCCAGTAGGGGGGGGGAAGTAAGCTCCTACAATGAGCAGTTCTTC
CASRGGEVSSYNEQFF
>.|TRBV4-3|TRBD1|TRBJ2-7
TGCGCCAGCAGCCGACAGACCCCCAAGGGACAGGCTGCCTACGAGCAGTACTTC
CASSRQTPKGQAAYEQYF
>.|TRBV21-1|.|TRBJ1-2
TGTGCCAGCAGCAAAGTTAGGGTAGGCAGGGATAAGAATGGCTACACCTTC
CASSKVRVGRDKNGYTF
>.|TRBV19|.|TRBJ1-1
TGTGCCAGTAGTATTGACGGAGGGGAAGCTTTCTTT
CASSIDGGEAFF
>few|TRBV7-2|.|TRBJ2-6
TGTGCCAGCAGCTTATTCGGCAGGTTAGGCTCTGGGGCCAACGTCCTGACTTTC
CASSLFGRLGSGANVLTF
>.|TRBV28|.|TRBJ2-7
TGTGCCAGCAGTCAAGAATCGACAGGAACCTACGAGCAGTACTTC
CASSQESTGTYEQYF